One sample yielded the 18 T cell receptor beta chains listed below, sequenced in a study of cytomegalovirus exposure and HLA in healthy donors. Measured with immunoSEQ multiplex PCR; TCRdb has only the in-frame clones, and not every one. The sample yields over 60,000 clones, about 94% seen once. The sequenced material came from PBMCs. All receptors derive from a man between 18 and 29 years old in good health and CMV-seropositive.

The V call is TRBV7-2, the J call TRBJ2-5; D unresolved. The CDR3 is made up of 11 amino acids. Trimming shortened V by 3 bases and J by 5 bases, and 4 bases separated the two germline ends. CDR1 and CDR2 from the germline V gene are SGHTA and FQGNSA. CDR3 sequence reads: CASSFGETQYF. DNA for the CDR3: TGTGCCAGCAGCTTCGGTGAGACCCAGTACTTC.

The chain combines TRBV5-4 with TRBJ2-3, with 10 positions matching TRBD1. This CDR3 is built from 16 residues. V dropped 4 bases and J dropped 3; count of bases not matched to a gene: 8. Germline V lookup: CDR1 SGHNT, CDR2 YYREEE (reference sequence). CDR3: CASSQKGTGVTDTQYF. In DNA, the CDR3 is TGTGCCAGCAGCCAGAAAGGGACAGGGGTAACAGATACGCAGTATTTT.

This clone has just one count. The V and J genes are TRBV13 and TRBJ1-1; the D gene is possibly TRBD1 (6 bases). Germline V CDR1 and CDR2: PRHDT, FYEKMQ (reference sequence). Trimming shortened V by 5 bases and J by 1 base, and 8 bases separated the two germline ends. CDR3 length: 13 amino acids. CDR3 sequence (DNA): TGTGCCAGCAGCCTCAGGGGGAACACTGAAGCTTTCTTT. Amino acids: CASSLRGNTEAFF. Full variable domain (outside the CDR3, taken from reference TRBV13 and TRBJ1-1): AAGVIQSPRHLIKEKRETATLKCYPIPRHDTVYWYQQGPGQDPQFLISFYEKMQSDKGSIPDRFSAQQFSDYHSELNMSSLELGDSALYFCASSLRGNTEAFFGQGTRLTVV.

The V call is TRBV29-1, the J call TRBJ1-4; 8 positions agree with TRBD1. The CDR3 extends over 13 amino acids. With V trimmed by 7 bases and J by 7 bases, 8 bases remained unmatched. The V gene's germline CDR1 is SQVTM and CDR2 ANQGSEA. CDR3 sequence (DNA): TGCAGCGCAAGACAGGGGTTGGGTGAAAAACTGTTTTTT. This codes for CSARQGLGEKLFF.

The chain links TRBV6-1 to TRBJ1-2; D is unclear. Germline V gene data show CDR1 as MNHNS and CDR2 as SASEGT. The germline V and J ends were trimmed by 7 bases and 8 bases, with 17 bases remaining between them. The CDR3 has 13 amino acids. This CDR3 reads CASNLSGFYGYTF. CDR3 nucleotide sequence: TGTGCCAGCAACCTAAGCGGGTTCTACGGCTACACCTTC.

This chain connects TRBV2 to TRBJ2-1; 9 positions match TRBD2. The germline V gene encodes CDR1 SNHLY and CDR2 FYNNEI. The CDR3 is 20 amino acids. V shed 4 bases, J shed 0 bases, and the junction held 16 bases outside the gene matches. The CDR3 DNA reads TGTGCCAGCAGTGTAGCGGAGCGGGGGGTCAAATTAAGCTCCTACAATGAGCAGTTCTTC. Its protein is CASSVAERGVKLSSYNEQFF.

The CDR3 is CASSWRGGPVPDTQYF. The CDR3, as DNA: TGTGCCAGCAGTTGGCGCGGGGGCCCGGTTCCAGATACGCAGTATTTT. The chain combines TRBV27 with TRBJ2-3, with a weak D call TRBD2 (7 bases). V lost 4 bases to trimming and J lost 4 bases, with 18 bases between them. Germline V gene sequence: CDR1 MNHEY, CDR2 SMNVEV (reference sequence). The CDR3 length is 16 residues.

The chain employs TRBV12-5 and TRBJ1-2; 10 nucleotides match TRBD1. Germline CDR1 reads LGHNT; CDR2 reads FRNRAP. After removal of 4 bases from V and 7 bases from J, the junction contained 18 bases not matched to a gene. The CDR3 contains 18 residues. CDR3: CASGWMQKAGTGVPGYTF. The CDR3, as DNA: TGTGCTAGTGGTTGGATGCAAAAGGCCGGGACAGGGGTTCCTGGCTACACCTTC.

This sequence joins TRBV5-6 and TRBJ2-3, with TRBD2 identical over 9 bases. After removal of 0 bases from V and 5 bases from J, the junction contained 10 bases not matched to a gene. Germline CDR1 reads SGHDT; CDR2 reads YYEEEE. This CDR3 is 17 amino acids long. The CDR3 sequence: CASSLGGSGRVIDTQYF. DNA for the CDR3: TGTGCCAGCAGCTTGGGTGGTAGCGGGAGAGTGATAGATACGCAGTATTTT.

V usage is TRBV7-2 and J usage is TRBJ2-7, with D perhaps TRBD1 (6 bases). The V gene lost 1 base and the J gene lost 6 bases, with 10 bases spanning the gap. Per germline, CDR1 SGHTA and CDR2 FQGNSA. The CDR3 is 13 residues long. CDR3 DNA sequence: TGTGCCAGCAGCTTAGAACAGGGCTTCGAGCAGTACTTC. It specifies CASSLEQGFEQYF.

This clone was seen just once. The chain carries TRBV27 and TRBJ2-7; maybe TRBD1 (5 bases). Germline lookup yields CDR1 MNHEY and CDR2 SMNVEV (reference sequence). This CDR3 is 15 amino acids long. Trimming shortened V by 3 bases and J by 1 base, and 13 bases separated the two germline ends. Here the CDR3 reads CASSFRAGVSYEQYF. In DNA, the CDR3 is TGTGCCAGCAGTTTCAGGGCAGGCGTTTCCTACGAGCAGTACTTC.

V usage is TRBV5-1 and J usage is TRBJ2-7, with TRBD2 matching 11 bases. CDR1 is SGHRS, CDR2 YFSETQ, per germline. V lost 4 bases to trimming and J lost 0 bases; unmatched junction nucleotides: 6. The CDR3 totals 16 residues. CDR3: CASSRIAGGSSYEQYF. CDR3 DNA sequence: TGCGCCAGCAGCCGAATAGCGGGAGGGAGCTCCTACGAGCAGTACTTC.

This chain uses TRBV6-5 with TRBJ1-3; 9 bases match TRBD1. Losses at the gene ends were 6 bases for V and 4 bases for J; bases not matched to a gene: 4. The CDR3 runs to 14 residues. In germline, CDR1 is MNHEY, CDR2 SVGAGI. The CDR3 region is CASSRDRVGNTIYF. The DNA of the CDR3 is TGTGCCAGCAGCCGGGACAGGGTGGGAAACACCATATATTTT.

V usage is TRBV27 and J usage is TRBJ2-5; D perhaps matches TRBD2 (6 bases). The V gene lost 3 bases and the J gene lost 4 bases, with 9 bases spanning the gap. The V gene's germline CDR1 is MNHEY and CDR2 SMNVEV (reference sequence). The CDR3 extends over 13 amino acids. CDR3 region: CASSLYGRETQYF. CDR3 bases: TGTGCCAGCAGTTTGTACGGGAGAGAGACCCAGTACTTC.

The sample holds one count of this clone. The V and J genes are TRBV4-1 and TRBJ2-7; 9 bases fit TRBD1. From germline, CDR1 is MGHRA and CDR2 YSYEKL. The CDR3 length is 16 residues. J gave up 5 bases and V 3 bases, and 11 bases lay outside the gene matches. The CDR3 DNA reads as TGCGCCAGCAGCCATCTGGGACAGGGAAGAGTCAACGAGCAGTACTTC. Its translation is CASSHLGQGRVNEQYF.

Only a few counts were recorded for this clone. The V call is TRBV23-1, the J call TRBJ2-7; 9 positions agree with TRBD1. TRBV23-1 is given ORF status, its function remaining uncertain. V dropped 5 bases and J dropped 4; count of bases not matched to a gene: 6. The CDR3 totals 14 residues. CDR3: CASSAGQGSYEQYF. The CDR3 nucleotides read TGCGCCAGCAGTGCGGGACAGGGTTCGTACGAGCAGTACTTC.

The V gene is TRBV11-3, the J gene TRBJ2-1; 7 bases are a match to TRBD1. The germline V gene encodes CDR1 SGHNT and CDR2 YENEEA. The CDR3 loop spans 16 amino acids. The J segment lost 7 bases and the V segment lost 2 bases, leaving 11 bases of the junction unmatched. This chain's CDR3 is CASSLNPGGGINEQFF. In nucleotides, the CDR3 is TGTGCCAGCAGCTTAAATCCAGGGGGTGGTATTAATGAGCAGTTCTTC.

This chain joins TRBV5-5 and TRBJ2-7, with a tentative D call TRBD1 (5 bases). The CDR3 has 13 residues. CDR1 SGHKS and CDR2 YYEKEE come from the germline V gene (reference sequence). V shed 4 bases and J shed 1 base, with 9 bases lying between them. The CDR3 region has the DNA TGTGCCAGCAGCGCCTGGACATCCTACGAGCAGTACTTC. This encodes CASSAWTSYEQYF.